A selection of T cell receptor beta chains follows, all from one sample in a study of T cell responses to AZD1222 COVID-19 vaccine. TCRdb's table, derived via immunoSEQ multiplex PCR, lists solely in-frame clones and lacks some. The sample contains more than 80,000 clones, roughly 88% of which appear only once. The material sequenced was peripheral blood, taken on day 0 of AZD1222 vaccination. The receptors were gathered from an adult in good health. Each CDR3 is given with its conserved first and last residue. The D gene is left open where the match is weak. Clone size appears in some rows only: once, few, many, or a class for an expanded clone.

>.|.|TRBJ2-3|TRBV6-5
TGTGCCAGCAGCCCGGACAGCCTGTTGGGGGATACGCAGTATTTT
CASSPDSLLGDTQYF
>.|.|TRBJ1-2|TRBV19
TGTGCCAGTAGTAATCCACGGGGTGGCTACACCTTC
CASSNPRGGYTF
>once|TRBD1|TRBJ1-4|TRBV6-2/TRBV6-3
TGTGCCAGCAGTCCCGTTGGACAGGGCCTTGCAACTAATGAAAAACTGTTTTTT
CASSPVGQGLATNEKLFF
>few|TRBD1|TRBJ1-5|TRBV19
TGTGCCAGTAGTATCCGGACAGGGGTTAGCAATCAGCCCCAGCATTTT
CASSIRTGVSNQPQHF
>.|.|TRBJ2-2|TRBV5-1
TGCGCCAGCAGCCTCGACGGGAACACCGGGGAGCTGTTTTTT
CASSLDGNTGELFF
>.|TRBD2|TRBJ2-3|TRBV24-1
TGTGCCACCAGTGATAGGACTAGTAATACGCAGTATTTT
CATSDRTSNTQYF
>.|.|TRBJ1-5|TRBV19
TGTGCCAGTAGTCATGGGGGTGTGAGGAGCAATCAGCCCCAGCATTTT
CASSHGGVRSNQPQHF
>.|TRBD1|TRBJ2-7|TRBV9
TGTGCCAGCAGCGTAGGACAGGACAGGGGTATCTACGAGCAGTACTTC
CASSVGQDRGIYEQYF
>.|TRBD1|TRBJ2-7|TRBV12-3/TRBV12-4
TGTGCCAGCAGGGGGACAGGGGGGCTCGAGCAGTACTTC
CASRGTGGLEQYF
>.|.|TRBJ2-1|TRBV7-3
TGTGCCAGCAGCTTAGGGGCAGGGTTGAACAATGAGCAGTTCTTC
CASSLGAGLNNEQFF